The 6 T cell receptor beta chains below were found in one sample sequenced in a study of T cells in Graves' hyperthyroidism and ophthalmopathy. Regions amplified from RNA transcripts were the TCR beta CDR3 regions. The HTBI set primed first-round TCR CDR3 RT-PCR. TCRdb processed the multiplex PCR reads anew with MiXCR; each CDR3 protein has one entry. The sample lists about 260,000 distinct CDR3 sequences, about 25% occurring once. Sequenced material: blood. These receptors originate from a man aged 40-49 years with Graves' hyperthyroidism that later progressed to Graves' ophthalmopathy.

The rearrangement uses TRBV15 and TRBJ1-1; no reliable D call. The CDR3 is 12 amino acids. Trimming stripped 3 bases from V and 7 bases from J, with 9 bases between. Germline values: CDR1 LNHNV, CDR2 YYDKDF (reference sequence). The CDR3 region has the DNA TGTGCCACCAGCAGCAACGGTGATGAAGCTTTCTTT. Translated, it gives CATSSNGDEAFF.

This clonotype came up many times. Germline is not matched at one junction end, which may reflect a read error. The CDR3 spells CSVPHPAGPNTRELFF. CDR3 nucleotides: TGCAGCGTACCCCACCCGGCGGGACCTAACACCCGGGAGCTGTTTTTT. The gene calls are TRBV29-1 and TRBJ2-2; TRBD2 might be the D (6 bases). Germline CDR1 and CDR2: SQVTM and ANQGSEA. The CDR3 runs 16 residues.

This clonotype came up many times. V and J are TRBV6-4 and TRBJ2-7; 9 bases line up with TRBD1. The ends lost 6 bases at V and 1 base at J; junction bases unmatched: 13. This CDR3 has 17 residues. Germline lookup yields CDR1 MRHNA and CDR2 SNTAGT. The CDR3 DNA follows: TGTGCCAGCAGGGGTCCCGGGACAGGGATGGGGTCCTACGAGCAGTACTTC. Translating gives CASRGPGTGMGSYEQYF.

This clonotype was picked up many times. Since a much larger clone is just one base distant, this may be a read error. J is TRBJ1-2 and V is TRBV7-2, with 7 bases identical to TRBD1. Germline V CDR1 and CDR2: SGHTA, FQGNSA. There are 13 residues in the CDR3. The CDR3: CAGSPQGMGGYTF. For the CDR3, the DNA is TGTGCCGGCAGCCCACAGGGGATGGGAGGCTACACCTTC.

This clonotype showed up many times. The V and J genes are TRBV29-1 and TRBJ1-1; TRBD1 is a possible D gene (5 bases). V lost 5 bases, J lost 3 bases, and 13 bases lay in between. The germline V gene has CDR1 SQVTM and CDR2 ANQGSEA. This CDR3 region has 13 residues. The CDR3 sequence: CSVKGRVDTEAFF. The DNA of the CDR3 is TGCAGCGTTAAGGGGCGGGTGGACACTGAAGCTTTCTTT.

This clonotype was detected ten times or more. The chain carries TRBV25-1 and TRBJ2-2; no firm D call. Trimming shortened V by 4 bases and J by 6 bases, and 12 bases separated the two germline ends. CDR3 length: 14 amino acids. The germline V gene has CDR1 MGHDK and CDR2 SYGVNS. For the CDR3, the DNA is TGTGCCAGCAGTGCCTTAACTTGGGCCGGGGAGCTGTTTTTT. This translates into CASSALTWAGELFF.